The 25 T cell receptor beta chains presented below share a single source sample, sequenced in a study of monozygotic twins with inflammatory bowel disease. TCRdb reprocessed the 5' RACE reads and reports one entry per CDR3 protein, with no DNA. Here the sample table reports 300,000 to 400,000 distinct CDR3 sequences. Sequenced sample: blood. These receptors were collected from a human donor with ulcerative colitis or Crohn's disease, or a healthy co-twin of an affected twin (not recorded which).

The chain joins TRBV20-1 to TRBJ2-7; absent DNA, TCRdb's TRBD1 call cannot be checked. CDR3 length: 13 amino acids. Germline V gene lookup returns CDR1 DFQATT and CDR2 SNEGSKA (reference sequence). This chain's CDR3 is CSVQRQGSYEQYF.

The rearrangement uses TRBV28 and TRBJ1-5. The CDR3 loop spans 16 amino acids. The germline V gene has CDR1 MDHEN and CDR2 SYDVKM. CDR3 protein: CASSSGLFYSNQPQHF.

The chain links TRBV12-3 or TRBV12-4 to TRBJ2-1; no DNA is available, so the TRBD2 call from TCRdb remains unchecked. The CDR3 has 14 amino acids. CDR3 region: CASSPRLAVDEQFF.

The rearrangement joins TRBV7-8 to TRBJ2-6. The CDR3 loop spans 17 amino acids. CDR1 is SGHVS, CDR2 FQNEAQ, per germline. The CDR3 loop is CASSSGWSDKGANVLTF.

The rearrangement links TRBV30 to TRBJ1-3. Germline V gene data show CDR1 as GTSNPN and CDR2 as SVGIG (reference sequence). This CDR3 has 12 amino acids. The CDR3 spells CAWRSSGNTIYF.

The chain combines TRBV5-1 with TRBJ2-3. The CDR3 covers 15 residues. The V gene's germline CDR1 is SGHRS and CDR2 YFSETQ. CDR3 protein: CASSLVSAATDTQYF.

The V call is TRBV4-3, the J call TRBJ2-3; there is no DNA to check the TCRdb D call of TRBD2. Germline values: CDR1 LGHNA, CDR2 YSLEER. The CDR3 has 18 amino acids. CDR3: CASSQEPTAQWTWDTQYF.

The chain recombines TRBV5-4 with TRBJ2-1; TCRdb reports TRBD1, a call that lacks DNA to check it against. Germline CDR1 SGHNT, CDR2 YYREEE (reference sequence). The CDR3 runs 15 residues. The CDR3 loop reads CASSLWGRESNEQFF. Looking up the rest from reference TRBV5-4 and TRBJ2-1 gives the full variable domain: ETGVTQSPTHLIKTRGQQVTLRCSSQSGHNTVSWYQQALGQGPQFIFQYYREEENGRGNFPPRFSGLQFPNYSSELNVNALELDDSALYLCASSLWGRESNEQFFGPGTRLTVL.

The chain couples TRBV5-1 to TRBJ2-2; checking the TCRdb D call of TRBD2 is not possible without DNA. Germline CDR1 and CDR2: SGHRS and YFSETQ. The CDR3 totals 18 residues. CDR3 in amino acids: CASSRRPSGATNTGELFF.

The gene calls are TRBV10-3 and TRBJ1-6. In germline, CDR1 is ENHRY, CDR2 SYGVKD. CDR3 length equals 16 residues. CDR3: CAISDMGASYNSPLHF.

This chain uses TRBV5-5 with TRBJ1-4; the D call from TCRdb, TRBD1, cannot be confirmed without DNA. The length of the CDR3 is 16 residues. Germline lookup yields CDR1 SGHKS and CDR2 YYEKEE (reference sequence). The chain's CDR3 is CASSLAPTGHNEKLFF.

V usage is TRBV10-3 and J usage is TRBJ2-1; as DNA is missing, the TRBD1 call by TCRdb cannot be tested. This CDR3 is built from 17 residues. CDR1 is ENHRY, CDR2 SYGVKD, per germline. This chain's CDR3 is CAISESPPSGGYNEQFF.

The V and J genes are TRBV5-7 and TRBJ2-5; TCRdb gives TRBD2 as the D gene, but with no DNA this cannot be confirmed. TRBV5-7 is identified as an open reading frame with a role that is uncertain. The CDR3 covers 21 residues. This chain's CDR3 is CASSLRPRAGGRLRSKETQYF.

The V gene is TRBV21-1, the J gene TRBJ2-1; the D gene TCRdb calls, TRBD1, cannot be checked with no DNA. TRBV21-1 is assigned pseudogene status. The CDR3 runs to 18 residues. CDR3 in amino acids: CASSTYPGQGRPYNEQFF.

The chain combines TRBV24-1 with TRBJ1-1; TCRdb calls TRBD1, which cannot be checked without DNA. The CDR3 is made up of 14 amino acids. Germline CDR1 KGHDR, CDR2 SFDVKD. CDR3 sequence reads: CATSGTGSDTEAFF.

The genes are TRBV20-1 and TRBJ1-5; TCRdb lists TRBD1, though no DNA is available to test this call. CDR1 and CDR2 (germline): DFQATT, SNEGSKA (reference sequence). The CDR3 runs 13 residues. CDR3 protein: CSATGARDQPQHF.

CDR3: CASSLAGLASKNMQYF. This rearrangement joins TRBV5-4 to TRBJ2-4; TCRdb indicates TRBD2, and absent DNA this call remains unverified. CDR1 is SGHNT, CDR2 YYREEE, per germline (reference sequence). The CDR3 has 16 residues.

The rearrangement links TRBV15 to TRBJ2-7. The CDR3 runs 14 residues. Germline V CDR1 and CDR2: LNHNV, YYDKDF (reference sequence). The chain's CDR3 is CATSSPLGIHEQYF.

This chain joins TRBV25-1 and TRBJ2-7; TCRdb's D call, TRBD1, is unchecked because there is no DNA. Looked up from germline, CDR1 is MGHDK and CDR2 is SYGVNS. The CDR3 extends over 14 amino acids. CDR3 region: CASSERGYSYEQYF.

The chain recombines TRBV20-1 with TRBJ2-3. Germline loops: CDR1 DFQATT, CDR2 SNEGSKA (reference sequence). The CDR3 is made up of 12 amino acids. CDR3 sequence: CSAVHDTDTQYF.

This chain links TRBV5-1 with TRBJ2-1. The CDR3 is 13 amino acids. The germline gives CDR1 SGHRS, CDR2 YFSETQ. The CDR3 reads CASSLYGFNEQFF.

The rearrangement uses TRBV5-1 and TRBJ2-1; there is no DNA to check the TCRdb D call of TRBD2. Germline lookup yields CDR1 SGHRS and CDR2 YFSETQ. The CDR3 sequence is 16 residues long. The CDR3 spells CASSPMETRGQGEQFF.

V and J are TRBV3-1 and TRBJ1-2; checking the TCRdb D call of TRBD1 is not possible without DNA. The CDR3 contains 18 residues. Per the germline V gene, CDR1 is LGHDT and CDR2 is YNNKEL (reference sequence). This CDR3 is CASSQDIFPGGSTMGYTF.

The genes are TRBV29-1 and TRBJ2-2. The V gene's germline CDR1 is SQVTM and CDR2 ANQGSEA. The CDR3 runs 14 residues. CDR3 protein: CSVERWGRNGELFF.

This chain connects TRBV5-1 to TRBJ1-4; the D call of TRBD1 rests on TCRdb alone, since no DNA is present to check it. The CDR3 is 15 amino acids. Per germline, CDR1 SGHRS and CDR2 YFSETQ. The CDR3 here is CASSLDGASNEKLFF.